One and the same sample provided the 4 T cell receptor beta chains below, sequenced in a study of blood T cell repertoires in COVID-19. The data were produced by immunoSEQ multiplex PCR, yet TCRdb's version contains in-frame clones alone and is incomplete. The data contain some 240,000 clones, 80% of them singletons. Sequencing used peripheral blood. Receptors were obtained from a human donor in a cohort sampled during active COVID-19.

The chain employs TRBV5-1 and TRBJ2-5; TRBD1 matches 7 bases. Germline V gives CDR1 SGHRS, CDR2 YFSETQ. The length of the CDR3 is 15 residues. V dropped 1 base and J dropped 1; count of bases not matched to a gene: 4. This CDR3 reads CASSLTGDTQETQYF. CDR3 in DNA: TGCGCCAGCAGCTTGACAGGGGACACCCAAGAGACCCAGTACTTC.

The chain carries TRBV3-1 (or the pseudogene TRBV3-2) and TRBJ1-3; D remains ambiguous. The CDR3 is made up of 16 amino acids. V dropped 1 base and J dropped 3 bases, with 13 bases sitting between them. The germline V gene has CDR1 LGHDT and CDR2 YNNKEL (reference sequence). DNA of the CDR3: TGTGCCAGCAGCCAAGCTAGTTCGGGGAGTGGAAACACCATATATTTT. This gives the protein CASSQASSGSGNTIYF.

The chain has TRBV10-3 and TRBJ2-1, with a weak D call TRBD2 (5 bases). Germline assignment: CDR1 ENHRY and CDR2 SYGVKD. Trimming took off 9 bases at V and 7 bases at J, with 16 bases between the two ends. CDR3 length: 13 amino acids. CDR3 protein: CAMRQASGNEQFF. CDR3 DNA: TGTGCCATGAGACAAGCGTCGGGGAATGAGCAGTTCTTC.

This chain links TRBV5-6 with TRBJ2-3, with TRBD2 matching 9 bases. The V gene end was trimmed by 4 bases and the J gene end by 1 base; junction bases not matched to a gene: 4. The CDR3 has 15 amino acids. Germline CDR1 is SGHDT and CDR2 is YYEEEE. In DNA, the CDR3 is TGTGCCAGCAGCGTAGCGGGAGTGGGCACAGATACGCAGTATTTT. Protein: CASSVAGVGTDTQYF.